This T cell receptor (beta chain) was found in a study of T-cell reconstitution after alpha-beta-depleted transplantation in children (dated by TCRdb to the mid-2010s). Turning to the overall study: T-cell immune reconstitution after TCRalphabeta/CD19-depleted allogeneic hematopoietic cell transplantation in children was quantitatively tracked in the study by means of TCR repertoire profiling.

In its sample, this clonotype was seen a few times. Its antigen has not been determined. No base qualities exist here, and no much larger clone lies one base off it. The method behind the library was PCR. Sequencing took place on an Illumina HiSeq 2500. TCR library preparation used molecular barcoding, with unique molecular identifiers applied to normalize quantification of the TCRbeta repertoire. The public reads were reanalyzed by TCRdb: fastp trimming at Q25, MiXCR alignment, in-frame beta chains only. Rows merge per CDR3 protein into single entries with the most common DNA and genes. The sample table records some 500,000 distinct CDR3 sequences; approximately 32% of these occur just once. More than 2% of the sample is taken by the ten largest. This receptor was obtained from a human donor who donated a stem cell graft to a child with aplastic anemia. Material: PBMCs from the stem cell graft donor, obtained from the stem cell graft.

The CDR3 region: CASSPPSGLHEQFF. Here is the DNA: TGTGCCAGCAGCCCACCCTCGGGACTCCATGAGCAGTTCTTC. The rearrangement combines TRBV3-1 with TRBJ2-1; TRBD2 is a possible D gene, resting on 6 matching bases. From the cysteine through the phenylalanine, the CDR3 covers 14 amino acids. The CDR3 DNA has 42 bases and is translated from base 1. A distance of 15 bases separates the germline ends of V and J, which lose 4 bases and 8 bases respectively. CDR1 and CDR2 were assigned from the germline V gene (reference sequence) as LGHDT and YNNKEL.